This T cell receptor beta chain was sequenced for a study of shared clonotypes between healthy human individuals. Study in general: Every donor yielded three CD4 naive, three CD4 memory, two CD8 naive and one CD8 memory plate.

The assay was run at deep level. Profiling relied on immunoSEQ multiplex PCR, and the TCRdb table lists in-frame clones only, not all of them. The data contain approximately 2.3 million clones, roughly 93% of them seen just once; the ten biggest clones take up 0.35% to 0.5%. CDR1 and CDR2 (germline): SGHTA, FQGTGA. CDR3 length: 15 amino acids. Trimming took 2 bases from V and 3 from J, leaving 12 bases between them. Study-level findings and limits: The rarefaction results pointed to incomplete sorted-subset sequencing despite large depth. The study found roughly 5% of naive CD4 clonotypes shared across four donors.

As for this clone: What it recognizes is unknown.

The TCR sequence derives from a man between 18 and 29 years old in good health. Some clones in this sample may be carry-over from other donors' samples. The sequencing input was naive CD4+ T cells from PBMCs. Sample subset: CD45RA+ positively selected. This chain links TRBV7-3 with TRBJ2-3; D ambiguous. CDR3 residues: CASSLVSGLTDTQYF. CDR3 in DNA: TGTGCCAGCAGCTTAGTTAGTGGATTAACAGATACGCAGTATTTT.